The 21 T cell receptor beta chains below all came from one sample that was sequenced in a study of naive CD8 T cells in extremely preterm neonates. Data came from immunoSEQ multiplex PCR; TCRdb stores just in-frame clones and leaves some out. The table lists 6,000 to 9,000 clones, approximately 98% of them singletons. Sample: naive CD8+ T cells from blood. All receptors come from a human donor in good health.

The chain couples TRBV30 to TRBJ2-6, with 8 bases lining up with TRBD1. V gave up 5 bases and J gave up 1 base; unmatched junction bases: 1. The germline gives CDR1 GTSNPN, CDR2 SVGIG (reference sequence). The CDR3 has 14 amino acids. CDR3 sequence (DNA): TGTGCCTGGGGGACAGGTTCTGGGGCCAACGTCCTGACTTTC. It yields the protein CAWGTGSGANVLTF.

The chain joins TRBV11-2 to TRBJ2-2; D gene uncertain. This CDR3 region has 14 residues. The germline CDR1 and CDR2 sequences are SGHAT and FQNNGV. Trimming pared 3 bases from V and 5 bases from J, leaving 10 bases between. The CDR3 loop is CASSFPRPTGELFF. The CDR3 DNA sequence: TGTGCCAGCAGCTTCCCGAGGCCGACCGGGGAGCTGTTTTTT.

The chain is built from TRBV19 and TRBJ1-1, with 8 nucleotides matching TRBD1. This CDR3 spans 14 amino acids. Germline CDR1 reads LNHDA; CDR2 reads SQIVND (reference sequence). The V gene end was trimmed by 5 bases and the J gene end by 3 bases; junction bases not matched to a gene: 5. The chain's CDR3 is CASSGQGSYTEAFF. DNA of the CDR3: TGTGCCAGTAGTGGACAGGGTTCGTACACTGAAGCTTTCTTT.

J is TRBJ2-7 and V is TRBV7-6; 9 bases fit TRBD1. Germline CDR1 reads SGHVS; CDR2 reads FNYEAQ. The V gene end was trimmed by 7 bases and the J gene end by 1 base; junction bases not matched to a gene: 5. The CDR3 loop spans 14 amino acids. This chain's CDR3 is CASTAGQGSYEQYF. The CDR3 DNA reads TGTGCCAGCACCGCTGGACAGGGGTCCTACGAGCAGTACTTC.

V is TRBV4-1 and J is TRBJ1-2; tentatively, D is TRBD1 (5 bases). Trimming shortened V by 1 base and J by 3 bases, and 15 bases separated the two germline ends. This CDR3 comprises 16 residues. Germline V gene lookup returns CDR1 MGHRA and CDR2 YSYEKL. The chain's CDR3 is CASSQGPGFGYYGYTF. The CDR3 coding sequence is TGCGCCAGCAGCCAAGGCCCAGGGTTCGGGTACTATGGCTACACCTTC.

The chain employs TRBV2 and TRBJ2-5, with TRBD1 matching over 7 bases. The J call may be wrong; the DNA end is better matched by TRBJ2-7. The CDR3 is 16 residues long. Germline lookup yields CDR1 SNHLY and CDR2 FYNNEI. The CDR3 sequence: CASSEIPGTVAYEQYF. The CDR3 nucleotides are TGTGCCAGCAGTGAAATTCCGGGGACAGTTGCCTACGAGCAGTACTTC.

V and J are TRBV4-1 and TRBJ2-5, with 11 bases matching TRBD1. The J call may be in error: the DNA end matches TRBJ2-7 better. CDR1 is MGHRA and CDR2 is YSYEKL in the germline V gene. The CDR3 length is 15 residues. As DNA, the CDR3 is TGCGCCAGCAGCCAAGGGACAGGGGGCAAGATCGAGCAGTACTTC. This codes for CASSQGTGGKIEQYF.

The chain couples TRBV10-3 to TRBJ2-3, with TRBD1 as a possible D gene (5 bases). This CDR3 contains 15 residues. V gave up 4 bases and J gave up 0 bases, with 11 bases separating them. Germline V gives CDR1 ENHRY, CDR2 SYGVKD. Here the CDR3 DNA reads TGTGCCATCAGTGCCGACAGTTCTAGCACAGATACGCAGTATTTT. This sequence encodes CAISADSSSTDTQYF.

Concerning this clone itself: Relative to the germline gene, one junction end is altered; a read error may explain this. This chain connects TRBV29-1 to TRBJ2-5; TRBD1 is a possible D gene (5 bases). Germline lookup yields CDR1 SQVTM and CDR2 ANQGSEA. The CDR3 covers 15 residues. The CDR3 coding sequence is TGCAGCGTTGAATTAATAGGACACCAACAAGATACCCAGTACTTC. Its protein product is CSVELIGHQQDTQYF.

This clone occurred a few times. This chain joins TRBV6-5 and TRBJ2-2; TRBD1 matches 9 bases. The CDR3 contains 15 residues. Losses at the gene ends were 2 bases for V and 6 bases for J; bases not matched to a gene: 4. The germline V gene encodes CDR1 MNHEY and CDR2 SVGAGI. The CDR3 bases are TGTGCCAGCAGTTACGGGACAGGGAATCCCGGGGAGCTGTTTTTT. Translated: CASSYGTGNPGELFF.

The chain employs TRBV5-8 and TRBJ1-5; D ambiguous. Germline-derived CDR1 and CDR2 are SGHTS and YDEGEE. CDR3 length equals 15 residues. V lost 1 base and J 6 bases, leaving 14 bases between the germline ends. In nucleotides, the CDR3 is TGTGCCAGCAGCTTGTTTGGCGGAGACGGTCAGCCCCAGCATTTT. This translates into CASSLFGGDGQPQHF.

The chain couples TRBV2 to TRBJ1-5; 8 positions agree with TRBD1. Germline V lookup: CDR1 SNHLY, CDR2 FYNNEI. The CDR3 is 16 residues long. The J segment lost 7 bases and the V segment lost 5 bases, leaving 13 bases of the junction unmatched. In DNA, the CDR3 is TGTGCCAGCAGTTGGGGGTCGGACAGGGACGGCCAGCCCCAGCATTTT. Protein: CASSWGSDRDGQPQHF.

For the CDR3, the DNA is TGTGCCAGCTCACCACCGGGGGCAGCCTCCCCCTACGAGCAGTACTTC. Its translation: CASSPPGAASPYEQYF. The chain has TRBV18 and TRBJ2-7; D might be TRBD1 (6 bases). Per the germline V gene, CDR1 is KGHSH and CDR2 is LQKENI. There are 16 residues in the CDR3. The V and J ends lost 0 bases and 2 bases respectively, with 14 bases between them.

The chain's CDR3 is CASSPAPGYTEAFF. The CDR3, as DNA: TGTGCCAGCAGCCCGGCCCCAGGGTACACTGAAGCTTTCTTT. The rearrangement joins TRBV7-9 to TRBJ1-1; D might be TRBD1 (5 bases). Between the trimmed V and J ends, which lost 5 bases and 3 bases, there was a span of 13 bases. The CDR3 length is 14 residues. CDR1 is SEHNR, CDR2 FQNEAQ, per germline (reference sequence).

The V gene is TRBV5-1, the J gene TRBJ1-5; TRBD1 agrees at 7 bases. In germline, CDR1 is SGHRS, CDR2 YFSETQ. The CDR3 covers 15 residues. Trimming at V came to 0 bases and at J to 6 bases, leaving 6 bases not matched to a gene. The CDR3 here is CASSLEGGRGQPQHF. Here the CDR3 DNA reads TGCGCCAGCAGCTTGGAAGGGGGCAGGGGTCAGCCCCAGCATTTT.

The count of this clone is one. The chain joins TRBV29-1 to TRBJ2-7; TRBD1 is a possible D gene (6 bases). This CDR3 region has 14 residues. Trimming left V 4 bases short and J 3 bases short, with 16 bases between. Germline values: CDR1 SQVTM, CDR2 ANQGSEA. CDR3 DNA: TGCAGCGTTGTCACCCCGACAGGAAGCTACGAGCAGTACTTC. It codes for CSVVTPTGSYEQYF.

The V call is TRBV7-6, the J call TRBJ2-2; D remains ambiguous. V was pared by 8 bases and J by 3 bases, with 10 bases between. Germline V gene sequence: CDR1 SGHVS, CDR2 FNYEAQ. CDR3 length equals 13 residues. CDR3 coding DNA: TGTGCCAGCGGCCAGGCATACACCGGGGAGCTGTTTTTT. Protein product: CASGQAYTGELFF.

The chain combines TRBV6-4 with TRBJ2-7; 7 bases fit TRBD2. CDR1 is MRHNA, CDR2 SNTAGT, per germline. Trimming cost V 2 bases and J 2 bases; bases outside gene matches: 9. This CDR3 is built from 16 residues. The CDR3 loop is CASSDGGSHIPYEQYF. As DNA, the CDR3 is TGTGCCAGCAGTGACGGCGGGAGCCACATACCCTACGAGCAGTACTTC.

The V and J genes are TRBV19 and TRBJ2-7; 7 bases line up with TRBD1. Germline V lookup: CDR1 LNHDA, CDR2 SQIVND (reference sequence). Germline trimming cut 6 bases from V and 0 bases from J; bases unmatched to any gene: 8. The CDR3 is 15 residues long. As DNA, the CDR3 is TGTGCCAGTAGCGTTACCGGGACAGCCTCCTACGAGCAGTACTTC. It translates to CASSVTGTASYEQYF.

This chain joins TRBV27 and TRBJ2-1; TRBD2 aligns across 13 bases. Germline CDR1 reads MNHEY; CDR2 reads SMNVEV (reference sequence). J was trimmed by 6 bases and V by 3 bases; bases with no gene match: 2. The CDR3 is made up of 15 amino acids. CDR3 coding DNA: TGTGCCAGCAGTTTCGGGACTAGCGGGATCAATGAGCAGTTCTTC. It encodes CASSFGTSGINEQFF.

The chain employs TRBV2 and TRBJ2-1; 7 bases map to TRBD2. Germline V gives CDR1 SNHLY, CDR2 FYNNEI. Unmatched junction bases numbered 11, after V lost 5 bases and J lost 13 bases. This CDR3 is built from 13 residues. The CDR3 here is CASSRREKVKQFF. CDR3 in DNA: TGTGCCAGCAGTAGGCGGGAGAAGGTAAAACAGTTCTTC.